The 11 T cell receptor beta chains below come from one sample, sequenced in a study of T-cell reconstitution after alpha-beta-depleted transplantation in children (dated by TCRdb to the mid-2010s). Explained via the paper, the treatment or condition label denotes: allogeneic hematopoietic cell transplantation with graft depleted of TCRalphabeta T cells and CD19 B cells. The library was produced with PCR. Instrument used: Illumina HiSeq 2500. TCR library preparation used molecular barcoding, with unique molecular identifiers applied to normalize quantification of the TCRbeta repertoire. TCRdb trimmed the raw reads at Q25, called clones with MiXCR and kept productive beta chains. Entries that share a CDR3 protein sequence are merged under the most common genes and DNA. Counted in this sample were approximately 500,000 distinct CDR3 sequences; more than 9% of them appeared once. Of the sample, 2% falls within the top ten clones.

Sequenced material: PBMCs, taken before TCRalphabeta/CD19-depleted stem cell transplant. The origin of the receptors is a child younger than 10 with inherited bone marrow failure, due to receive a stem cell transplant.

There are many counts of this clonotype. In nucleotides, the CDR3 is TGCAGTGCTAGGACAGGGAATGGGGTCCAGGAGACCCAGTACTTC. Translated: CSARTGNGVQETQYF. This chain connects TRBV20-1 to TRBJ2-5, with 7 bases identical to TRBD1. This CDR3 is built from 15 residues. Trimming took 3 bases from V and 5 from J; bases not matched to a gene: 12. The germline gives CDR1 DFQATT, CDR2 SNEGSKA (reference sequence).

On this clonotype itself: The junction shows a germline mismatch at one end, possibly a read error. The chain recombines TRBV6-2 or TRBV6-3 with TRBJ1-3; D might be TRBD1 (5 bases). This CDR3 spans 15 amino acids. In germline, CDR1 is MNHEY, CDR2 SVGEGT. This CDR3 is CASSAHSGTGNTIDF. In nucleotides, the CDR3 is TGTGCCAGCAGTGCCCACTCCGGGACTGGAAACACCATAGATTTT.

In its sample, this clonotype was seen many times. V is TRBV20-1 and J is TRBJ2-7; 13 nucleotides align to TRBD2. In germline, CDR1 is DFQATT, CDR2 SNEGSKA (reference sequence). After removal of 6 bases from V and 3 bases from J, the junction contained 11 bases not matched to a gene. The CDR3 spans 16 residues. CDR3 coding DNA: TGCAGTGCCGCAACCGGGACTAGCGGGGACCTCTACGAGCAGTACTTC. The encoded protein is CSAATGTSGDLYEQYF.

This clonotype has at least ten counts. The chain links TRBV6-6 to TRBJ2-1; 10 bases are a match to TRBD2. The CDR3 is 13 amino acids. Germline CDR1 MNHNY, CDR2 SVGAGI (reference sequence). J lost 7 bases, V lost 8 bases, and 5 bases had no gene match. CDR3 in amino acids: CASLAGVTNEQFF. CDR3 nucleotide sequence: TGTGCCAGCCTAGCGGGAGTGACGAATGAGCAGTTCTTC.

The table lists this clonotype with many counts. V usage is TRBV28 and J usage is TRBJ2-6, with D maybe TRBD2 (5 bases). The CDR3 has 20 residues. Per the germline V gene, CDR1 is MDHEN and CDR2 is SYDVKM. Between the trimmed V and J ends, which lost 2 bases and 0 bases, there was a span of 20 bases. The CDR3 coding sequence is TGTGCCAGCAGTTTAAGGAGGTCGGCGGCAAGTCCCTCTGGGGCCAACGTCCTGACTTTC. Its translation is CASSLRRSAASPSGANVLTF.

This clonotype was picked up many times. The CDR3 nucleotides are TGTGCCAGCAGCGCCAACCCTGAAGAGACCCAGTACTTC. It codes for CASSANPEETQYF. This sequence joins TRBV9 and TRBJ2-5, with D uncertain. The CDR3 is 13 amino acids. The germline CDR1 and CDR2 sequences are SGDLS and YYNGEE. Trimming left V 3 bases short and J 3 bases short, with 9 bases between.

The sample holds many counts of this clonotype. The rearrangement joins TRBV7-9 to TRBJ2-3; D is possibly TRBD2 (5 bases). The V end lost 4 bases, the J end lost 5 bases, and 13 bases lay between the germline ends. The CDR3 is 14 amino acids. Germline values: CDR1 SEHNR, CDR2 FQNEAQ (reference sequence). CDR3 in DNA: TGTGCCAGCAGCTCCCCAGAACTAGGAGATACGCAGTATTTT. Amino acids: CASSSPELGDTQYF.

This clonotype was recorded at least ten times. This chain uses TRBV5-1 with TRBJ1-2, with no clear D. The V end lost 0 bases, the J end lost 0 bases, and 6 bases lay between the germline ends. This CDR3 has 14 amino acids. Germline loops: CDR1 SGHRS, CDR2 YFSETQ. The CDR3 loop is CASSLADPNYGYTF. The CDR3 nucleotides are TGCGCCAGCAGCTTGGCGGATCCTAACTATGGCTACACCTTC.

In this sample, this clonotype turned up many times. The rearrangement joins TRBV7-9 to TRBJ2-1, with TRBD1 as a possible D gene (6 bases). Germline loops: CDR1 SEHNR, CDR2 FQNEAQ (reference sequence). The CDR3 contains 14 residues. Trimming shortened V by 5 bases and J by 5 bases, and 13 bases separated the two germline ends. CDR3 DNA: TGTGCCAGCAGCAAAGCCGGGACAAACAATGAGCAGTTCTTC. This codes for CASSKAGTNNEQFF.

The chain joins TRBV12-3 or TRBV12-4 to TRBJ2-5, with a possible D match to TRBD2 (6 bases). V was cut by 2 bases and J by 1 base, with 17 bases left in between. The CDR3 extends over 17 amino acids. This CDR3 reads CASSLSQFGLPQETQYF. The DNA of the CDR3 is TGTGCCAGCAGTTTAAGCCAGTTTGGACTACCCCAAGAGACCCAGTACTTC.

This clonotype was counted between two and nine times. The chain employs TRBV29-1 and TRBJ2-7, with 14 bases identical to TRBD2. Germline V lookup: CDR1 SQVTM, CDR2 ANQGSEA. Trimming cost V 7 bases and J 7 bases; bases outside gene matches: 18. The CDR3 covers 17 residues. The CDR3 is CSGASGTSGRGTVEQYF. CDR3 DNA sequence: TGCAGCGGGGCCTCCGGGACTAGCGGGAGAGGTACGGTGGAGCAGTACTTC.